This TCR beta chain was sequenced for a study of Graves' ophthalmopathy and Graves' hyperthyroidism. RNA transcripts served as template for amplifying TCR beta CDR3 sequences. An opening RT-PCR round employed HTBI primers and preceded a second-round multiplex PCR. TCRdb re-derived calls from the multiplex PCR reads in MiXCR, one entry per CDR3 protein. The sample includes approximately 1.2 million distinct CDR3 sequences, about 38% of them seen just once. Germline-derived CDR1 and CDR2 are SGHVS and FQNEAQ. The CDR3 sequence is 14 residues long. The germline V and J ends were trimmed by 2 bases and 6 bases, with 13 bases remaining between them. This clonotype was counted ten times or more. The antigen remains undetermined. None of the included patients had other autoimmune diseases, uncontrolled infections, pregnancy or lactation, as these led to exclusion. Findings and caveats of the study: At 60% to 71% sensitivity and over 72% specificity, the model predicted progression of the ophthalmopathy. Most thyroid-expanded clonotypes exceeding 0.001 frequency were also found in blood. For separating ophthalmopathy from stable hyperthyroidism, a 13-signature model gave 87.88% sensitivity and around 76% specificity.

Sequencing input: peripheral blood or thyroid tissue (not recorded which). This sequence joins TRBV7-8 and TRBJ1-2, with D unclear. The receptor comes from an adult man with Graves' hyperthyroidism. CDR3: CASSLSELSNGYTF. The CDR3 DNA reads TGTGCCAGCAGCTTATCGGAACTCTCTAATGGCTACACCTTC.